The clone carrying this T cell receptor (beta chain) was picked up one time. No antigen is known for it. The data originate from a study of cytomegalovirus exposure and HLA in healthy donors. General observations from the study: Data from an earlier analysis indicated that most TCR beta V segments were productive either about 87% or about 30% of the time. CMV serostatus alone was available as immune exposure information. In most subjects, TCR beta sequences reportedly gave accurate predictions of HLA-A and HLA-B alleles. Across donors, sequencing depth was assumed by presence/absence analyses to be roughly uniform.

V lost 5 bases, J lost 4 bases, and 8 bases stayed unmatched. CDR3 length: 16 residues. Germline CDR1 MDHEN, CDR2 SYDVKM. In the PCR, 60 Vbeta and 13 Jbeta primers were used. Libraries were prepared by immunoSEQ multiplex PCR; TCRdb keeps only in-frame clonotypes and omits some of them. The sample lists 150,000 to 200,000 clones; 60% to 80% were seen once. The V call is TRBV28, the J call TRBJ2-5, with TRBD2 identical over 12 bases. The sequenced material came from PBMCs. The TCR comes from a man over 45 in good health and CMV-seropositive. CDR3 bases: TGTGCCAGCAGTCGGCCTGCTAGCGGGGGGGCAGAGACCCAGTACTTC. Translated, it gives CASSRPASGGAETQYF. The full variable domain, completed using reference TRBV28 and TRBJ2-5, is DVKVTQSSRYLVKRTGEKVFLECVQDMDHENMFWYRQDPGLGLRLIYFSYDVKMKEKGDIPEGYSVSREKKERFSLILESASTNQTSMYLCASSRPASGGAETQYFGPGTRLLVL.